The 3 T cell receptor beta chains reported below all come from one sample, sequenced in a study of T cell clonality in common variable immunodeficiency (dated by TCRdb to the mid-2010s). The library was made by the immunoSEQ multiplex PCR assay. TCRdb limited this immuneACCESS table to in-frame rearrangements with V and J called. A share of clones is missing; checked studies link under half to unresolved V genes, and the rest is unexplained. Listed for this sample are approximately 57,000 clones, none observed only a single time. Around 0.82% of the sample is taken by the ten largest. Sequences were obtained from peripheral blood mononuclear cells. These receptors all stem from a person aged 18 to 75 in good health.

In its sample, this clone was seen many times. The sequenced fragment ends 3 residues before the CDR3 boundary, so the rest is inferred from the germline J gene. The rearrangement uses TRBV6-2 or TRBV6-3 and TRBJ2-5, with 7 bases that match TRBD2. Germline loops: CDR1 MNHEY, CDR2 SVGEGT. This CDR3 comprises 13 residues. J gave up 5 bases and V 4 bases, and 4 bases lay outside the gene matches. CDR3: CASSWYSGETQYF. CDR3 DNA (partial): TGTGCCAGCAGTTGGTATAGCGGGGAGACC.

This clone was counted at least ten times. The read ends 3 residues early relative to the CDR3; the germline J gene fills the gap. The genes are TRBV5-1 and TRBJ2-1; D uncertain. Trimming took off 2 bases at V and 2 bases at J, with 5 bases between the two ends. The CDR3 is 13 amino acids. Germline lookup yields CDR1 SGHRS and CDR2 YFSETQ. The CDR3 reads CASSFDTYNEQFF. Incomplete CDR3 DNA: TGCGCCAGCAGCTTCGACACCTACAATGAG.

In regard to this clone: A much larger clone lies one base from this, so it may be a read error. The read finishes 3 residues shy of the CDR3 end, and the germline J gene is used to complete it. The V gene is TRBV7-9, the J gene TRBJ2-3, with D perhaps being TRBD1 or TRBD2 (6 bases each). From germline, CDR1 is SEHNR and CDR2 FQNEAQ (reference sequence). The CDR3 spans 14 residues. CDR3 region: CASGQTGGFQPQYF. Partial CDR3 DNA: TGTGCCAGCGGACAGACAGGAGGGTTCCAGCCG.